This T cell receptor beta chain derives from a study of blood T cell repertoires in COVID-19. Study in general: T cells, B-cell-depleted T cells, or PBMCs provided the cDNA or gDNA that served as material.

Clones were read by immunoSEQ multiplex PCR, and TCRdb kept only the in-frame ones, dropping some. The sample has roughly 68,000 clones; 76% are singletons. The CDR3 is made up of 16 amino acids. Germline trimming cut 8 bases from V and 0 bases from J; bases unmatched to any gene: 12. Germline loops: CDR1 MNHEY, CDR2 SMNVEV (reference sequence). This TCR derives from a man aged 55 to 70 with COVID-19, enrolled during active disease. The specimen was peripheral blood. The rearrangement uses TRBV27 and TRBJ2-5; TRBD1 agrees at 7 bases. Here the CDR3 DNA reads TGTGCCAGCCGACAGGGTTCTTACAGGTACCAAGAGACCCAGTACTTC. Amino acid sequence: CASRQGSYRYQETQYF.